The 2 T cell receptor beta chains below come from one sample, sequenced in a study of control samples from healthy donors and cancer patients. Here immunoSEQ multiplex PCR was the method, and the copy in TCRdb shows in-frame clones only, minus some. Here the sample spans about 220,000 clones, 90% to 95% being singletons. Specimen: blood. These receptors were collected from a middle-aged man in good health.

V gene TRBV5-1 combines with J gene TRBJ2-3; D gene unclear. This CDR3 has 12 residues. Trimming took off 2 bases at V and 0 bases at J, with 1 base between the two ends. The germline CDR1 and CDR2 sequences are SGHRS and YFSETQ. The CDR3 here is CASSFSTDTQYF. The CDR3 nucleotides are TGCGCCAGCAGCTTTAGCACAGATACGCAGTATTTT.

The chain recombines TRBV28 with TRBJ1-3, with D uncertain. The CDR3 loop spans 14 amino acids. CDR1 is MDHEN and CDR2 is SYDVKM in the germline V gene. V shed 3 bases and J shed 4 bases, with 10 bases lying between them. The CDR3 region is CASSFEGVGNTIYF. The CDR3 nucleotides are TGTGCCAGCAGTTTTGAGGGCGTCGGAAACACCATATATTTT.